Presented here are 26 T cell receptor beta chains from one specimen sequenced in a study of T cell repertoires in cytomegalovirus infection. These receptors are not linked to any known antigen. TCRdb re-analysed the reads in MiXCR, keeping a single row per CDR3 protein. Seen here are 550,000 to 850,000 distinct CDR3 sequences, around a third observed once, and the top ten hold around a sixth. Source: cultured PBMCs, taken from culture after CMV antigen stimulation. Receptor source: a human donor in good health (CMV status not recorded). Some clones in this sample may be carry-over from other donors' samples.

V is TRBV12-3 or TRBV12-4 and J is TRBJ1-1; unclear D gene. The CDR3 sequence is 10 residues long. V lost 6 bases to trimming and J lost 6 bases, with 5 bases between them. DNA for the CDR3: TGTGCCAGCAGCCCCCCTGAAGCTTTCTTT. The encoded protein is CASSPPEAFF.

The rearrangement links TRBV6-2 or TRBV6-3 to TRBJ2-5; a weak D match, TRBD1 (6 bases). Trimming took off 6 bases at V and 2 bases at J, with 19 bases between the two ends. The CDR3 is 16 amino acids. From germline, CDR1 is MNHEY and CDR2 SVGEGT. This chain's CDR3 is CASSSPPYRAQETQYF. The CDR3 nucleotides are TGTGCCAGCAGCTCACCCCCGTACAGGGCTCAAGAGACCCAGTACTTC.

The chain couples TRBV20-1 to TRBJ1-1; D is unresolved. V lost 5 bases and J 4 bases, leaving 14 bases between the germline ends. CDR1 and CDR2 from the germline V gene are DFQATT and SNEGSKA (reference sequence). This CDR3 has 13 residues. For the CDR3, the DNA is TGCAGTGCTGGAGTTAGCTGGGGCACTGAAGCTTTCTTT. It translates to CSAGVSWGTEAFF.

The J gene is TRBJ2-1, the V gene TRBV5-6; 9 bases are a match to TRBD1. After removal of 6 bases from V and 9 bases from J, the junction contained 13 bases not matched to a gene. Germline assignment: CDR1 SGHDT and CDR2 YYEEEE. The CDR3 covers 15 residues. CDR3 amino acids: CASNTPGQGLGEQFF. In DNA, the CDR3 is TGTGCCAGCAATACACCGGGACAGGGCCTAGGTGAGCAGTTCTTC.

At least ten counts were recorded for this clonotype. CDR3 in DNA: TGTGCCAGCAGCTTACCCGGCGGAGATACGCAGTATTTT. This gives the protein CASSLPGGDTQYF. J is TRBJ2-3 and V is TRBV7-6; D call uncertain. The CDR3 totals 13 residues. Germline V CDR1 and CDR2: SGHVS, FNYEAQ. Trimming pared 2 bases from V and 5 bases from J, leaving 8 bases between. The variable domain in full, completed from reference TRBV7-6 and TRBJ2-3, reads GAGVSQSPRYKVTKRGQDVALRCDPISGHVSLYWYRQALGQGPEFLTYFNYEAQQDKSGLPNDRFSAERPEGSISTLTIQRTEQRDSAMYRCASSLPGGDTQYFGPGTRLTVL.

The V call is TRBV4-3, the J call TRBJ2-1; no reliable D call. Germline assignment: CDR1 LGHNA and CDR2 YSLEER. CDR3 length: 14 amino acids. Deletions cut 4 bases from V and 6 bases from J, with 13 bases between. In DNA form, the CDR3 reads TGCGCCAGCAGCCTGGGCTGGGCCGGCAATGAGCAGTTCTTC. Translated: CASSLGWAGNEQFF.

The V gene is TRBV4-1, the J gene TRBJ2-2; 10 nucleotides match TRBD2. CDR1 MGHRA and CDR2 YSYEKL come from the germline V gene. Trimming cost V 2 bases and J 4 bases; bases outside gene matches: 4. The CDR3 totals 16 residues. CDR3 loop: CASSQLAGERTGELFF. The CDR3 coding sequence is TGCGCCAGCAGCCAACTAGCGGGGGAACGCACCGGGGAGCTGTTTTTT.

V gene TRBV7-8 combines with J gene TRBJ1-6; TRBD1 aligns across 7 bases. CDR3 size: 17 residues. V gave up 6 bases and J gave up 7 bases; unmatched junction bases: 15. Germline V gene sequence: CDR1 SGHVS, CDR2 FQNEAQ. As DNA, the CDR3 is TGTGCCAGCAGGAAGAGGTCGACCGGGACAGCCAATTCACCCCTCCACTTT. This translates into CASRKRSTGTANSPLHF.

This sequence joins TRBV5-6 and TRBJ2-4; either TRBD1 or TRBD2 may fit D (5 bases each). The V end was cut by 2 bases, the J end by 3 bases, with 24 bases between. The CDR3 is 19 amino acids. Germline V CDR1 and CDR2: SGHDT, YYEEEE. In nucleotides, the CDR3 is TGTGCCAGCAGCTTTTGGGCGGTGGGACCAACTAACTACAAAAACATTCAGTACTTC. This gives the protein CASSFWAVGPTNYKNIQYF. Filled out from reference TRBV5-6 and TRBJ2-4, the complete variable domain reads DAGVTQSPTHLIKTRGQQVTLRCSPKSGHDTVSWYQQALGQGPQFIFQYYEEEERQRGNFPDRFSGHQFPNYSSELNVNALLLGDSALYLCASSFWAVGPTNYKNIQYFGAGTRLSVL.

This clonotype came up a few times. The genes are TRBV7-2 and TRBJ2-3; weak D call: TRBD2 (6 bases). Germline loops: CDR1 SGHTA, CDR2 FQGNSA. This CDR3 is built from 14 residues. V was shortened by 7 bases and J by 6 bases, with 17 bases between the two germline ends. The CDR3 spells CASTPGTFRDTQYF. CDR3 nucleotide sequence: TGTGCCAGCACCCCCGGGACTTTTCGTGATACGCAGTATTTT.

This rearrangement joins TRBV7-2 to TRBJ2-3, with a tentative D call TRBD2 (6 bases). CDR1 SGHTA and CDR2 FQGNSA come from the germline V gene. The ends were cut back, 7 bases at V and 4 bases at J, with 12 bases in the middle. The CDR3 totals 13 residues. CDR3 bases: TGTGCCAGCACCCTCAGACTAGCAGATACGCAGTATTTT. Translating it yields CASTLRLADTQYF.

The table lists this clonotype with a few counts. The chain has TRBV4-1 and TRBJ2-7, with D maybe TRBD1 (5 bases). There are 14 residues in the CDR3. V lost 1 base to trimming and J lost 4 bases, with 11 bases between them. Germline V lookup: CDR1 MGHRA, CDR2 YSYEKL. CDR3 sequence: CASSQGLTAYEQYF. In DNA, the CDR3 is TGCGCCAGCAGCCAAGGACTGACAGCTTACGAGCAGTACTTC.

This chain uses TRBV6-2 or TRBV6-3 with TRBJ2-7; 8 nucleotides align to TRBD2. Looked up from germline, CDR1 is MNHEY and CDR2 is SVGEGT. CDR3 size: 12 residues. Unmatched junction bases numbered 3, after V lost 6 bases and J lost 5 bases. For the CDR3, the DNA is TGTGCCAGCAGCGGACTAGCCGACGAGCAGTACTTC. Its translation: CASSGLADEQYF.

This clonotype was counted a single time. CDR3 loop: CASSIDAPLAGGPRETQYF. The CDR3 nucleotides read TGTGCCAGTAGTATAGATGCCCCCTTAGCGGGGGGGCCTCGGGAGACCCAGTACTTC. V gene TRBV19 combines with J gene TRBJ2-5, with 11 bases aligning to TRBD2. This CDR3 comprises 19 residues. V was pared by 0 bases and J by 5 bases, with 14 bases of the junction left unmatched. Germline assignment: CDR1 LNHDA and CDR2 SQIVND (reference sequence).

The rearrangement uses TRBV24-1 and TRBJ2-3; 9 bases match TRBD2. The V gene end was trimmed by 7 bases and the J gene end by 4 bases; junction bases not matched to a gene: 8. The CDR3 is 15 amino acids. Germline V CDR1 and CDR2: KGHDR, SFDVKD. The CDR3 region is CATRAQSGRSDTQYF. The CDR3 DNA is TGTGCCACCAGAGCCCAAAGCGGGAGGTCAGATACGCAGTATTTT.

The genes are TRBV7-6 and TRBJ2-3; TRBD2 matches at 10 bases. V trimming: 4 bases; J trimming: 2 bases; junction bases outside the gene matches: 6. This CDR3 contains 16 residues. Germline V gives CDR1 SGHVS, CDR2 FNYEAQ. The CDR3 spells CASSSGLAEITDTQYF. CDR3 DNA sequence: TGTGCCAGCAGCTCCGGACTAGCGGAAATCACAGATACGCAGTATTTT.

This chain joins TRBV19 and TRBJ2-3; D is uncertain. With 7 bases removed from V and 4 bases from J, the gap between germline ends came to 12 bases. The CDR3 runs 13 residues. Per the germline V gene, CDR1 is LNHDA and CDR2 is SQIVND (reference sequence). This CDR3 is CASNIKFSDTQYF. The CDR3 DNA reads TGTGCCAGTAATATCAAGTTCTCAGATACGCAGTATTTT.

The V gene is TRBV6-1, the J gene TRBJ1-6, with D perhaps TRBD1 (6 bases). Germline loops: CDR1 MNHNS, CDR2 SASEGT. V lost 8 bases and J lost 6, with 11 bases in between. The CDR3 is made up of 13 amino acids. The CDR3 DNA reads TGTGCCAGCCAGGGACAATTTAATTCACCCCTCCACTTT. This gives the protein CASQGQFNSPLHF.

V and J are TRBV7-6 and TRBJ2-5, with a possible D match to TRBD1 (6 bases). Germline loops: CDR1 SGHVS, CDR2 FNYEAQ. CDR3 length: 14 residues. V was cut by 3 bases and J by 2 bases, with 10 bases left in between. CDR3 sequence (DNA): TGTGCCAGCAGCTTCCGGGACATGCAAGAGACCCAGTACTTC. Its protein is CASSFRDMQETQYF.

This clonotype was seen only a few times. The genes are TRBV19 and TRBJ2-3; no clear D. Germline assignment: CDR1 LNHDA and CDR2 SQIVND (reference sequence). V was cut by 4 bases and J by 1 base, with 12 bases left in between. There are 15 residues in the CDR3. The CDR3 protein is CASSKGSLRTDTQYF. Here the CDR3 DNA reads TGTGCCAGTAGTAAAGGTTCCTTGCGCACAGATACGCAGTATTTT.

The V call is TRBV20-1, the J call TRBJ1-6; D gene unclear. V was clipped by 5 bases and J by 7 bases, with 12 bases between them. This CDR3 comprises 13 residues. Looked up from germline, CDR1 is DFQATT and CDR2 is SNEGSKA (reference sequence). The CDR3 sequence is CSAAGRGNSPLHF. CDR3 bases: TGCAGTGCTGCCGGACGCGGAAATTCACCCCTCCACTTT.

This clonotype was seen many times. The J gene is TRBJ1-6, the V gene TRBV7-2; the D gene is possibly TRBD1 (6 bases). The CDR3 extends over 15 amino acids. Per the germline V gene, CDR1 is SGHTA and CDR2 is FQGNSA. Trimming stripped 6 bases from V and 7 bases from J, with 16 bases between. The CDR3, as DNA: TGTGCCAGCAGTACGGACAGCTGGGGCAATTCACCCCTCCACTTT. It translates to CASSTDSWGNSPLHF.

This clonotype showed up many times. The chain joins TRBV7-2 to TRBJ1-5; D uncertain. The V gene lost 5 bases and the J gene lost 5 bases, with 16 bases spanning the gap. Germline V gene data show CDR1 as SGHTA and CDR2 as FQGNSA. The CDR3 totals 15 residues. The CDR3 reads CASSPQPRRDQPQHF. The CDR3 DNA is TGTGCCAGCAGCCCGCAGCCCAGGCGGGATCAGCCCCAGCATTTT.

The table lists this clonotype with many counts. The chain links TRBV7-8 to TRBJ1-5; D remains ambiguous. This CDR3 is built from 14 residues. Germline loops: CDR1 SGHVS, CDR2 FQNEAQ. The V and J ends lost 5 bases and 5 bases respectively, with 13 bases between them. CDR3 amino acids: CASSPGRVYQPQHF. Written as DNA, the CDR3 is TGTGCCAGCAGCCCCGGTAGGGTCTATCAGCCCCAGCATTTT.

The chain couples TRBV18 to TRBJ1-4; TRBD1 matches at 7 bases. The CDR3 is 15 residues long. Germline lookup yields CDR1 KGHSH and CDR2 LQKENI. V lost 4 bases to trimming and J lost 3 bases; unmatched junction nucleotides: 5. The DNA for the CDR3 is TGTGCCAGCTCACTTTACAGGGGACCTAATGAAAAACTGTTTTTT. Translating gives CASSLYRGPNEKLFF. Variable domain in full (rest from reference TRBV18 and TRBJ1-4): NAGVMQNPRHLVRRRGQEARLRCSPMKGHSHVYWYRQLPEEGLKFMVYLQKENIIDESGMPKERFSAEFPKEGPSILRIQQVVRGDSAAYFCASSLYRGPNEKLFFGSGTQLSVL.

The CDR3: CASSLGTGSGGYTF. CDR3 nucleotides: TGTGCCAGCAGCTTGGGGACAGGGTCGGGTGGCTACACCTTC. V usage is TRBV7-2 and J usage is TRBJ1-2; 9 nucleotides agree with TRBD1. After removal of 3 bases from V and 7 bases from J, the junction contained 6 bases not matched to a gene. Germline CDR1 and CDR2: SGHTA and FQGNSA. The CDR3 has 14 amino acids.